Presented here are 17 T cell receptor beta chains from one specimen sequenced in a study of blood T cell repertoires in COVID-19. The repertoire was sequenced with immunoSEQ multiplex PCR; TCRdb's copy has only in-frame clones and lacks some. The sample includes a few hundred thousand clones, around 87% of them seen just once. The specimen sequenced was PBMCs or T cells enriched from blood (not recorded which). These receptors originate from a man aged 30 to 39 who had recovered from COVID-19.

J is TRBJ1-2 and V is TRBV27, with D possibly TRBD1 on 5 matching bases. From germline, CDR1 is MNHEY and CDR2 SMNVEV (reference sequence). V lost 6 bases to trimming and J lost 6 bases, with 20 bases between them. The CDR3 has 15 amino acids. The CDR3 DNA is TGTGCCAGCAGCGCGGGGGTAGGAGGGGTCAATGGCTACACCTTC. Amino acid sequence: CASSAGVGGVNGYTF.

CDR3 residues: CASSARPDRVPPYGYTF. As DNA, the CDR3 is TGCGCCAGCAGCGCGAGACCAGACAGGGTCCCTCCTTATGGCTACACCTTC. V gene TRBV4-1 combines with J gene TRBJ1-2; 7 bases align to TRBD1. V was clipped by 5 bases and J by 5 bases; unmatched bases: 17. The CDR3 sequence is 17 residues long. Per the germline V gene, CDR1 is MGHRA and CDR2 is YSYEKL.

The chain uses TRBV13 and TRBJ2-7; a possible D gene is TRBD1 (6 bases). CDR1 is PRHDT and CDR2 is FYEKMQ in the germline V gene (reference sequence). The CDR3 totals 14 residues. Trimming removed 3 bases from V and 0 bases from J, with 9 bases in between. This CDR3 is CASSFGQSSYEQYF. The CDR3 DNA follows: TGTGCCAGCAGCTTCGGACAGAGCTCCTACGAGCAGTACTTC.

The J gene is TRBJ1-1, the V gene TRBV7-9, with 8 bases identical to TRBD1. V gave up 5 bases and J gave up 1 base; unmatched junction bases: 6. The length of the CDR3 is 15 residues. Germline CDR1 is SEHNR and CDR2 is FQNEAQ (reference sequence). This CDR3 reads CASSRDRQRNTEAFF. The CDR3 DNA sequence: TGTGCCAGCAGCAGGGACAGGCAGAGGAACACTGAAGCTTTCTTT. Supplemented by reference TRBV7-9 and TRBJ1-1, the full variable domain reads DTGVSQNPRHKITKRGQNVTFRCDPISEHNRLYWYRQTLGQGPEFLTYFQNEAQLEKSRLLSDRFSAERPKGSFSTLEIQRTEQGDSAMYLCASSRDRQRNTEAFFGQGTRLTVV.

This rearrangement joins TRBV15 to TRBJ1-2; the D gene is possibly TRBD1 (5 bases). The CDR3 consists of 15 residues. The ends were cut back, 0 bases at V and 5 bases at J, with 13 bases in the middle. From germline, CDR1 is LNHNV and CDR2 YYDKDF (reference sequence). CDR3 in amino acids: CATSRDTAGRYGYTF. CDR3 bases: TGTGCCACCAGCAGAGATACGGCAGGGAGGTATGGCTACACCTTC.

This clone occurred once. CDR3 DNA: TGTGCCAGCATCATGGGGGGCACTGAAGCTTTCTTT. It yields the protein CASIMGGTEAFF. The chain uses TRBV6-5 and TRBJ1-1; maybe TRBD1 (5 bases). The CDR3 covers 12 residues. With 7 bases removed from V and 4 bases from J, the gap between germline ends came to 10 bases. Germline V gene sequence: CDR1 MNHEY, CDR2 SVGAGI.

This chain connects TRBV7-8 to TRBJ1-6, with D tentatively TRBD1 (5 bases). The CDR3 length is 14 residues. Germline-derived CDR1 and CDR2 are SGHVS and FQNEAQ. The ends were cut back, 1 base at V and 9 bases at J, with 10 bases in the middle. The chain's CDR3 is CASSLGQGSSPLHF. The CDR3 DNA is TGTGCCAGCAGCTTAGGCCAGGGAAGTTCACCCCTCCACTTT. The whole variable domain, remainder taken from reference TRBV7-8 and TRBJ1-6, is GAGVSQSPRYKVAKRGQDVALRCDPISGHVSLFWYQQALGQGPEFLTYFQNEAQLDKSGLPSDRFFAERPEGSVSTLKIQRTQQEDSAVYLCASSLGQGSSPLHFGNGTRLTVT.

The chain is built from TRBV19 and TRBJ2-3, with 7 bases matching TRBD2. This CDR3 is 15 amino acids long. Losses at the gene ends were 2 bases for V and 0 bases for J; bases not matched to a gene: 2. CDR1 is LNHDA and CDR2 is SQIVND in the germline V gene (reference sequence). DNA of the CDR3: TGTGCCAGTAGTATATGGGGGGGGAGCACAGATACGCAGTATTTT. Residues: CASSIWGGSTDTQYF.

The chain links TRBV7-9 to TRBJ2-7, with TRBD1 as a possible D gene (5 bases). The V end was cut by 1 base, the J end by 6 bases, with 7 bases between. The CDR3 runs 12 residues. The germline V gene encodes CDR1 SEHNR and CDR2 FQNEAQ (reference sequence). CDR3 DNA: TGTGCCAGCAGCTTAGATCAGGGCGAGCAGTACTTC. Its protein product is CASSLDQGEQYF.

The chain couples TRBV7-2 to TRBJ2-3; D perhaps matches TRBD2 (5 bases). V was pared by 1 base and J by 3 bases, with 17 bases between. The CDR3 has 17 amino acids. Per germline, CDR1 SGHTA and CDR2 FQGNSA. CDR3 nucleotide sequence: TGTGCCAGCAGCTTAGACTTACGCCCGCGGGCGACAGATACGCAGTATTTT. It codes for CASSLDLRPRATDTQYF.

The rearrangement links TRBV4-2 to TRBJ2-5; TRBD2 aligns across 7 bases. In germline, CDR1 is LGHNA, CDR2 YNFKEQ. The CDR3 is 18 residues long. V lost 1 base, J lost 3 bases, and 14 bases stayed unmatched. CDR3 coding DNA: TGTGCCAGCAGCCAAGTTAGGGAGGGAGGGTATCGGGAAGAGACCCAGTACTTC. It translates to CASSQVREGGYREETQYF.

V and J are TRBV2 and TRBJ1-4; D is unclear. Germline values: CDR1 SNHLY, CDR2 FYNNEI. The V and J ends lost 5 bases and 12 bases respectively, with 13 bases between them. This CDR3 has 12 amino acids. The CDR3 loop is CASSFFLRELFF. Written as DNA, the CDR3 is TGTGCCAGCAGTTTTTTTCTCCGGGAACTGTTTTTT.

This chain connects TRBV19 to TRBJ1-1, with D tentatively TRBD1 (5 bases). The CDR3 totals 13 residues. The ends were cut back, 7 bases at V and 2 bases at J, with 11 bases in the middle. Germline CDR1 reads LNHDA; CDR2 reads SQIVND (reference sequence). CDR3 nucleotides: TGTGCCAGTAAGCGGGGGGTCAACACTGAAGCTTTCTTT. This gives the protein CASKRGVNTEAFF.

The genes are TRBV27 and TRBJ2-7; the D gene is possibly TRBD1 (5 bases). Germline V gives CDR1 MNHEY, CDR2 SMNVEV (reference sequence). CDR3 length equals 14 residues. The V and J ends lost 3 bases and 2 bases respectively, with 11 bases between them. In DNA form, the CDR3 reads TGTGCCAGCAGTTTCCGACAGCCCCCCTACGAGCAGTACTTC. The encoded protein is CASSFRQPPYEQYF.

The chain combines TRBV5-1 with TRBJ1-2, with 11 bases identical to TRBD1. Losses at the gene ends were 2 bases for V and 7 bases for J; bases not matched to a gene: 7. From germline, CDR1 is SGHRS and CDR2 YFSETQ. CDR3 size: 15 residues. Here the CDR3 reads CASSLGQGASAGYTF. The CDR3, as DNA: TGCGCCAGCAGCTTAGGACAGGGGGCGTCAGCTGGCTACACCTTC.

CDR3 sequence (DNA): TGTGCCAGCAGCTTACCAACACAAGCTAACTATGGCTACACCTTC. Encoded protein: CASSLPTQANYGYTF. The V gene is TRBV11-2, the J gene TRBJ1-2; D is uncertain. The CDR3 has 15 residues. Looked up from germline, CDR1 is SGHAT and CDR2 is FQNNGV. Trimming took 2 bases from V and 0 from J, leaving 10 bases between them.

This clone was counted between two and nine times. This sequence joins TRBV4-1 and TRBJ2-5; 12 bases are a match to TRBD2. Germline lookup yields CDR1 MGHRA and CDR2 YSYEKL. The V and J ends lost 4 bases and 1 base, in that order; junction bases with no gene match: 4. The CDR3 runs to 16 residues. For the CDR3, the DNA is TGCGCCAGCAGCCTAGGACTAGCGGGGCTCCAAGAGACCCAGTACTTC. This translates into CASSLGLAGLQETQYF.